This is a list of T cell receptor beta chains from one sample in a study of neoadjuvant anti-PD-1 for oral cavity cancer. TCRdb's table, derived via immunoSEQ multiplex PCR, lists solely in-frame clones and lacks some. The table records just over 14,000 clones, around 70% of them present only once. The specimen comprised PBMCs, sampled before nivolumab (anti-PD-1) treatment. The receptors stem from a person between 35 and 79 years old with oral cavity squamous cell carcinoma. The CDR3 runs from the conserved cysteine through the conserved F or W. D genes are given only for firm matches. Clone sizes are given selectively: once, few, many, or a class where the clone is expanded.

j_gene | v_gene | len | abundance | d_gene | CDR3aa | CDR3nt
TRBJ2-3 | TRBV2 | 15 | NA | TRBD2 | CASRSLAEGRDTQYF | TGTGCCAGCAGGTCCCTAGCGGAGGGGAGAGATACGCAGTATTTT
TRBJ1-2 | TRBV2 | 13 | NA | NA | CASSVEVYYGYTF | TGTGCCAGCAGTGTTGAGGTCTACTATGGCTACACCTTC
TRBJ1-1 | TRBV29-1 | 13 | NA | NA | CSVERPTNTEAFF | TGCAGCGTTGAGCGCCCGACGAACACTGAAGCTTTCTTT
TRBJ1-1 | TRBV10-2 | 17 | NA | NA | CASSESLGGTKNTEAFF | TGCGCCAGCAGTGAGTCATTAGGGGGAACGAAGAACACTGAAGCTTTCTTT
TRBJ1-1 | TRBV6-1 | 11 | NA | NA | CASTEGVGAFF | TGTGCCAGCACCGAGGGGGTGGGCGCTTTCTTT
TRBJ1-3 | TRBV6-6 | 13 | NA | NA | CASSRRGGNTIYF | TGTGCCAGCAGTCGGAGGGGCGGAAACACCATATATTTT
TRBJ1-5 | TRBV5-6 | 12 | once | NA | CASSGGNQPQHF | TGTGCCAGCAGCGGTGGCAATCAGCCCCAGCATTTT
TRBJ2-2 | TRBV19 | 18 | NA | TRBD2 | CASSPGLAGGRSTGELFF | TGTGCCAGTAGTCCCGGACTAGCGGGAGGGCGAAGCACCGGGGAGCTGTTTTTT
TRBJ2-7 | TRBV30 | 14 | NA | TRBD1 | CAWARDSRFSEQYF | TGTGCCTGGGCCCGGGACAGCAGATTCTCCGAGCAGTACTTC
TRBJ1-2 | TRBV9 | 16 | NA | TRBD1 | CASSAQPGQGGVGYTF | TGTGCCAGCAGCGCCCAACCAGGACAGGGAGGTGTTGGCTACACCTTC
TRBJ1-2 | TRBV5-1 | 14 | NA | NA | CASSLPGALTGYTF | TGCGCCAGCAGCTTACCAGGGGCTCTAACTGGCTACACCTTC
TRBJ2-3 | TRBV6-6 | 14 | NA | NA | CASSRVEFADTQYF | TGTGCCAGCAGCCGGGTAGAGTTTGCGGATACGCAGTATTTT
TRBJ2-4 | TRBV6-6 | 14 | once | NA | CASSRGPDRYIQYF | TGTGCCAGCAGCCGAGGGCCGGACAGATACATTCAGTACTTC
TRBJ2-7 | TRBV30 | 14 | NA | TRBD1 | CAWRRTLQGGEQYF | TGTGCCTGGAGGAGGACGCTACAGGGGGGCGAGCAGTACTTC
TRBJ1-1 | TRBV27 | 13 | few | NA | CASSLGVRAEAFF | TGTGCCAGCAGTTTGGGGGTCCGAGCTGAAGCTTTCTTT
TRBJ1-5 | TRBV5-1 | 15 | NA | TRBD1 | CASSSQGASNQPQHF | TGCGCCAGCAGTTCGCAGGGGGCAAGCAATCAGCCCCAGCATTTT
TRBJ2-7 | TRBV5-5 | 15 | NA | NA | CASSLAGLAIYEQYF | TGTGCCAGCAGCTTGGCCGGACTCGCCATCTACGAGCAGTACTTC
TRBJ2-5 | TRBV7-8 | 13 | NA | NA | CASSPRVQETQYF | TGTGCCAGCAGCCCAAGGGTTCAAGAGACCCAGTACTTC
TRBJ2-2 | TRBV4-1 | 17 | NA | TRBD1 | CASSQVFRTGNTGELFF | TGCGCCAGCAGCCAAGTTTTTAGGACAGGGAACACCGGGGAGCTGTTTTTT
TRBJ2-6 | TRBV9 | 16 | NA | NA | CASSSDRSSGANVLTF | TGTGCCAGCAGTTCGGACAGATCCTCTGGGGCCAACGTCCTGACTTTC
TRBJ1-2 | TRBV9 | 15 | NA | NA | CASSVGPGGSYGYTF | TGTGCCAGCAGCGTAGGGCCGGGGGGATCCTATGGCTACACCTTC
TRBJ2-5 | TRBV5-1 | 17 | NA | TRBD1 | CASSLDRGPTWGETQYF | TGCGCCAGCAGCTTGGACAGGGGACCAACTTGGGGAGAGACCCAGTACTTC
TRBJ2-7 | TRBV4-1 | 14 | NA | TRBD2 | CASSQGDYLYEQYF | TGCGCCAGCAGCCAAGGGGACTATCTGTACGAGCAGTACTTC
TRBJ1-1 | TRBV30 | 14 | NA | NA | CAWRLVLGSTEAFF | TGTGCCTGGAGACTGGTTTTGGGGAGCACTGAAGCTTTCTTT
TRBJ1-1 | TRBV30 | 13 | NA | NA | CAWSVGPNTEAFF | TGTGCCTGGAGTGTCGGGCCGAACACTGAAGCTTTCTTT
TRBJ1-1 | TRBV9 | 16 | NA | NA | CASSVGGTDMNTEAFF | TGTGCCAGCAGCGTAGGGGGGACGGACATGAACACTGAAGCTTTCTTT
TRBJ1-3 | TRBV4-1 | 16 | NA | TRBD1 | CASSQGAGQGGNTIYF | TGCGCCAGCAGCCAAGGGGCAGGACAGGGGGGAAACACCATATATTTT
TRBJ2-7 | TRBV29-1 | 11 | few | NA | CSVYGLTQQYF | TGCAGCGTGTACGGGTTGACTCAGCAGTACTTC
TRBJ1-1 | TRBV27 | 15 | NA | TRBD1 | CASSPWAGGDTEAFF | TGTGCCAGCAGCCCCTGGGCAGGGGGAGACACTGAAGCTTTCTTT
TRBJ2-4 | TRBV11-2 | 13 | NA | NA | CASSLLQFNIQYF | TGTGCCAGCAGCTTACTCCAGTTCAACATTCAGTACTTC
TRBJ1-2 | TRBV7-8 | 13 | NA | TRBD1 | CASSDRGLGGYTF | TGTGCCAGCAGCGACAGGGGGCTTGGTGGCTACACCTTC
TRBJ1-1 | TRBV6-5 | 15 | NA | NA | CASSHLRAGNTEAFF | TGTGCCAGCAGCCACCTCAGGGCGGGGAACACTGAAGCTTTCTTT
TRBJ2-7 | TRBV19 | 14 | NA | NA | CASSPSSFGYEQYF | TGTGCCAGTAGTCCAAGCTCGTTTGGCTACGAGCAGTACTTC
TRBJ1-2 | TRBV5-1 | 14 | once | NA | CASSSGTNYYGYTF | TGCGCCAGCAGCTCAGGGACAAACTACTATGGCTACACCTTC
TRBJ1-2 | TRBV19 | 12 | NA | NA | CATGPPNYGYTF | TGTGCCACCGGACCGCCAAACTATGGCTACACCTTC
TRBJ2-5 | TRBV5-1 | 17 | few | TRBD2 | CASSLGTSGNFQETQYF | TGCGCCAGCAGCTTGGGGACTAGCGGGAATTTCCAAGAGACCCAGTACTTC
TRBJ2-2 | TRBV29-1 | 13 | NA | NA | CSVALMSHGELFF | TGCAGCGTTGCGTTGATGTCGCACGGGGAGCTGTTTTTT
TRBJ1-3 | TRBV14 | 11 | NA | NA | CASSVGNTIYF | TGTGCCAGCAGCGTCGGAAACACCATATATTTT
TRBJ2-5 | TRBV5-1 | 15 | NA | TRBD2 | CASSLGASGSETQYF | TGCGCCAGCAGCTTAGGGGCTAGCGGGAGCGAGACCCAGTACTTC
TRBJ1-3 | TRBV30 | 14 | NA | TRBD1 | CAWSVQSGGYTIYF | TGTGCCTGGAGTGTACAGTCAGGGGGATACACCATATATTTT
TRBJ1-3 | TRBV15 | 14 | few | NA | CATSRGRGGNTIYF | TGTGCCACCAGCAGAGGCCGAGGAGGCAACACCATATATTTT
TRBJ1-1 | TRBV11-2 | 13 | NA | NA | CASSLQVTGEAFF | TGTGCCAGCAGCTTACAGGTTACGGGTGAAGCTTTCTTT
TRBJ1-2 | TRBV19 | 13 | NA | NA | CATRRLANYGYTF | TGTGCCACCAGACGCCTAGCTAACTATGGCTACACCTTC